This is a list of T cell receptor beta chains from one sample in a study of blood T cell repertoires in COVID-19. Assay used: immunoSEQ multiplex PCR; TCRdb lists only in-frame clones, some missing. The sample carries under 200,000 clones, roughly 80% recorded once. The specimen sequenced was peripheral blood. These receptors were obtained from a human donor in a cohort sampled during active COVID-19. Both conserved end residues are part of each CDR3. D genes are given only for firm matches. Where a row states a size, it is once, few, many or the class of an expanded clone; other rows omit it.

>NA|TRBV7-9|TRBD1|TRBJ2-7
TGTGCCAGCAGCTTAGCCGAGACAGGGGGTAGGGAGCAGTACTTC
CASSLAETGGREQYF
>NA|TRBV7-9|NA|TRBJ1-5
TGTGCCAGCAGCCCGGGCGCCCGGGGGTATCAGCCCCAGCATTTT
CASSPGARGYQPQHF
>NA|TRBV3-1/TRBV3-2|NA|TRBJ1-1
TGTGCCAGCAGCACACAGACAGGGAACACTGAAGCTTTCTTT
CASSTQTGNTEAFF
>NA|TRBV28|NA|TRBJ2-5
TGTGCCAGCAGTTTAAGAGGCGGACAATACGAGACCCAGTACTTC
CASSLRGGQYETQYF
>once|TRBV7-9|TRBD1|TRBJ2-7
TGTGCCAGCAGCTCCACAGGGGGCTTCGGGTACGAGCAGTACTTC
CASSSTGGFGYEQYF
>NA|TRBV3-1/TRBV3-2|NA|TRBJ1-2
TGTGCCAGCAGCCAAGGTCAGGGCGGCTACACCTTC
CASSQGQGGYTF
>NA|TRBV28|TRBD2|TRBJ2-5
TGTGCCAGCAGTTTAGGGAGGGGTTTACGAGAGACCCAGTACTTC
CASSLGRGLRETQYF
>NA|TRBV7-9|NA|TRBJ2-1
TGTGCCAGCAGCTCTAGGACAAAATACAATGAGCAGTTCTTC
CASSSRTKYNEQFF
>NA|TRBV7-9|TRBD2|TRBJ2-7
TGTGCCAGCAGCCCGTGGTTAGCGGGGGGGGCCCCGACTTCCTACGAGCAGTACTTC
CASSPWLAGGAPTSYEQYF
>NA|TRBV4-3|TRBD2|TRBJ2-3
TGCGCCAGCAGCCAAGATCAACCCGGGAGGGGCACAGATACGCAGTATTTT
CASSQDQPGRGTDTQYF
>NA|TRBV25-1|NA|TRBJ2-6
TGTGCCAGGGGGGGTGGCTCTCTCTCTGGGGCCAACGTCCTGACTTTC
CARGGGSLSGANVLTF
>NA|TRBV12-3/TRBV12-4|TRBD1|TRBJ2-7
TGTGCCAGCCGTTACAGGGGATCCTACGAGCAGTACTTC
CASRYRGSYEQYF
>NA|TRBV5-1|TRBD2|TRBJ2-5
TGCGCCAGCAGCTTCGATGGGACTAGCGGGGGTTCGGAGACCCAGTACTTC
CASSFDGTSGGSETQYF
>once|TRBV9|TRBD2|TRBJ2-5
TGTGCCAGCAGCGTAGCTCCTAGCGGGGGTGAGACCCAGTACTTC
CASSVAPSGGETQYF
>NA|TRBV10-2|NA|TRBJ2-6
TGCGCCAGCAGTGAGCAGGGGGGTAGGGCCAACGTCCTGACTTTC
CASSEQGGRANVLTF
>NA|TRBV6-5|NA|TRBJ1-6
TGTGCCAGCAGTTACTCGCGGACAGTTCCCAATTCACCCCTCCACTTT
CASSYSRTVPNSPLHF
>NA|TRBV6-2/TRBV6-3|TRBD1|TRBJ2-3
TGTGCCAGCAGCCGTCGAACCGGGACAGCAGATACGCAGTATTTT
CASSRRTGTADTQYF
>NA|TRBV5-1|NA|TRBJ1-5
TGCGCCAGCAGCAGGGCAGGGGATAGCAATCAGCCCCAGCATTTT
CASSRAGDSNQPQHF
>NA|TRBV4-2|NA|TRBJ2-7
TGTGCCAGCAGCCAAGATTACGGGAAGGGCTACGAGCAGTACTTC
CASSQDYGKGYEQYF
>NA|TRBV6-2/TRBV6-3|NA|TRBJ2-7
TGTGCCAGCAGCACACCGGGACAACCGAGCTCCTACGAGCAGTACTTC
CASSTPGQPSSYEQYF
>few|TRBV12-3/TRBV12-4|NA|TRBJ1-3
TGTGCCAGCAGGCCACGGGACACCATATATTTT
CASRPRDTIYF
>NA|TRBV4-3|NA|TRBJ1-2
TGCGCCAGCAGCCTATCTACTACGGAGAGCTATGGCTACACCTTC
CASSLSTTESYGYTF
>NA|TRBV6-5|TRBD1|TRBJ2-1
TGTGCCAGCAGTTACCCCGGGACAGCCGAGCAGTTCTTC
CASSYPGTAEQFF
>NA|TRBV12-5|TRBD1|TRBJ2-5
TGTGCTAGTGGCTCGGACAGGGGGGCCCAGTACTTC
CASGSDRGAQYF
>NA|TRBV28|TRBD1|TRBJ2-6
TGTGCCAGCAGGGAGGGACAGGGACACTCTGGGGCCAACGTCCTGACTTTC
CASREGQGHSGANVLTF
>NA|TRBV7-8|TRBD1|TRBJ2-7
TGTGCCACCGGGTGGAACAGGGGGCGAGACGAGCAGTACTTC
CATGWNRGRDEQYF
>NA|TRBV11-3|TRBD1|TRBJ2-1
TGTGCCAGCAGCAGCCGAACAGGGGCCTCCTACAATGAGCAGTTCTTC
CASSSRTGASYNEQFF
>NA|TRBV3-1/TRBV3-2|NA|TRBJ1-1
TGTGCCAGCAGCCAAGAAGCGTCGCTGAGGACTGAAGCTTTCTTT
CASSQEASLRTEAFF
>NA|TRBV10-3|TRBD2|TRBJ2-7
TGTGCCATCAGGGGGGGACTAGCGGTATCCTACGAGCAGTACTTC
CAIRGGLAVSYEQYF
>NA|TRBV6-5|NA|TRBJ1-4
TGTGCCAGCAGGAGGGATTATGAAAAACTGTTTTTT
CASRRDYEKLFF
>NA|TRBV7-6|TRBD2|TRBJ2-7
TGTGCCAGCAGCTTAGGGGGACTAGCGGGACACTACGAGCAGTACTTC
CASSLGGLAGHYEQYF
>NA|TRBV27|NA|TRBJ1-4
TGTGCCAGCAGCCCGGACAGAGGAAAACTGTTTTTT
CASSPDRGKLFF
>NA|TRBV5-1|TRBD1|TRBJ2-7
TGCGCCATAGGACAGGGGGACGAGCAGTACTTC
CAIGQGDEQYF